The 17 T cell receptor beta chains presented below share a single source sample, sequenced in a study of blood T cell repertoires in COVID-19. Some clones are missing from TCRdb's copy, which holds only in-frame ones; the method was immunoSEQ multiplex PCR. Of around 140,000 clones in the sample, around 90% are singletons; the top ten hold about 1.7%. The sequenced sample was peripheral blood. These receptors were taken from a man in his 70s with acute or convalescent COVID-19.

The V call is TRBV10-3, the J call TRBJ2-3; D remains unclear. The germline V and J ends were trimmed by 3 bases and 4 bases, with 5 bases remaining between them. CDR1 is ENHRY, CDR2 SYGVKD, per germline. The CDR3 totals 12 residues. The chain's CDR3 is CAISDRSDTQYF. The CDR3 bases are TGTGCCATCAGTGACAGGTCAGATACGCAGTATTTT.

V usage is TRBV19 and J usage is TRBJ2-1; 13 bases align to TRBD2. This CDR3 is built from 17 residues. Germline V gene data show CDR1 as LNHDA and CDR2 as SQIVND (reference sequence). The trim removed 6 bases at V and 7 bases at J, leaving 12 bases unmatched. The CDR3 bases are TGTGCCAGTAGCCTTACTAGCGGGAGGGGTCGTTGGAATGAGCAGTTCTTC. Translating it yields CASSLTSGRGRWNEQFF.

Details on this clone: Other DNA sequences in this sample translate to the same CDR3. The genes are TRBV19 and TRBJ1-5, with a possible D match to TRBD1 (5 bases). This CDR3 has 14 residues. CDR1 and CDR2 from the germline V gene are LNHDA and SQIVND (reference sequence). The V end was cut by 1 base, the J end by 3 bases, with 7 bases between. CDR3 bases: TGTGCCAGTAGTATAGGGGGCCCCAATCAGCCCCAGCATTTT. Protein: CASSIGGPNQPQHF.

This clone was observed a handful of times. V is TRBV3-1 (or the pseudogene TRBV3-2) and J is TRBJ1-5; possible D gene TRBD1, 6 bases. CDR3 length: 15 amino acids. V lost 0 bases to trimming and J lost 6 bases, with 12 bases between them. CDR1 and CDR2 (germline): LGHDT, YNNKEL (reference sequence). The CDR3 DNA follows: TGTGCCAGCAGCCAAGAGCAGGGGATTGGTCAGCCCCAGCATTTT. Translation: CASSQEQGIGQPQHF.

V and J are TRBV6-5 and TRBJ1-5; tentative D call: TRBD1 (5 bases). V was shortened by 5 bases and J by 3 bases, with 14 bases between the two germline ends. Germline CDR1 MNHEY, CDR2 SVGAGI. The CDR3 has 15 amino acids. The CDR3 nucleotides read TGTGCCAGCAGTACCGGGGGACGAAACAATCAGCCCCAGCATTTT. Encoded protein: CASSTGGRNNQPQHF.

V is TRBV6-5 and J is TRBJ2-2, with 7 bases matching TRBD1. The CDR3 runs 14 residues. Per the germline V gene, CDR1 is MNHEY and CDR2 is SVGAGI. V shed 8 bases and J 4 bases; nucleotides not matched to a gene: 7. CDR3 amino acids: CASRRQGPTGELFF. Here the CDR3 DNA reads TGTGCCAGCCGGAGACAGGGACCCACCGGGGAGCTGTTTTTT.

This CDR3 is CASRATGLSGANVLTF. CDR3 DNA: TGCGCCAGCCGCGCGACAGGACTCTCTGGGGCCAACGTCCTGACTTTC. The rearrangement uses TRBV5-1 and TRBJ2-6; the D gene is possibly TRBD1 (6 bases). Germline V gene lookup returns CDR1 SGHRS and CDR2 YFSETQ. Trimming stripped 7 bases from V and 0 bases from J, with 14 bases between. This CDR3 is 16 amino acids long.

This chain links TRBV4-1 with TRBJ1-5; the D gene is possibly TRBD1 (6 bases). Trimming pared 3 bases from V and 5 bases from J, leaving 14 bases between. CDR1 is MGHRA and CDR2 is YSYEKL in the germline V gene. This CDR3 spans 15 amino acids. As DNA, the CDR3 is TGCGCCAGCAGCCAGACTTCAGGGGCCCATCAGCCCCAGCATTTT. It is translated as CASSQTSGAHQPQHF.

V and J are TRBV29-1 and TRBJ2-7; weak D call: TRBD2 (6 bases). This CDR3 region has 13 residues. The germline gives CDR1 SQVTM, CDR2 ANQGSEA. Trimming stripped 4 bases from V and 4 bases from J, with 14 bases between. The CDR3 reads CSVAGGAEYEQYF. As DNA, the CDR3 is TGCAGCGTTGCCGGGGGAGCAGAGTACGAGCAGTACTTC.

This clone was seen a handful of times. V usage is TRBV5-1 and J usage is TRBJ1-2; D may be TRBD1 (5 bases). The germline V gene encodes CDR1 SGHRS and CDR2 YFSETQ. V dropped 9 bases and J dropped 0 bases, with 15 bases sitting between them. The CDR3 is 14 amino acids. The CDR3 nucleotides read TGCGCCACGAGGAACGGGGGGTCTAACTATGGCTACACCTTC. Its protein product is CATRNGGSNYGYTF.

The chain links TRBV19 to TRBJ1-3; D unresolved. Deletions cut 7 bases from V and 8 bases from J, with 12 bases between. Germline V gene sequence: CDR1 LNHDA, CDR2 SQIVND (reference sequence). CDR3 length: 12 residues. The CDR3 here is CASTFGKDTIYF. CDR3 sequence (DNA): TGTGCCAGTACCTTCGGGAAAGACACCATATATTTT.

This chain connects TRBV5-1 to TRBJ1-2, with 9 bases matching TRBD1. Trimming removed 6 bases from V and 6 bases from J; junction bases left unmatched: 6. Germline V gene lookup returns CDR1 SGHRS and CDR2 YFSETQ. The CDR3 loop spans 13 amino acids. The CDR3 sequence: CASTLGTGNGYTF. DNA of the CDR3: TGCGCCAGCACCCTCGGGACAGGGAATGGCTACACCTTC.

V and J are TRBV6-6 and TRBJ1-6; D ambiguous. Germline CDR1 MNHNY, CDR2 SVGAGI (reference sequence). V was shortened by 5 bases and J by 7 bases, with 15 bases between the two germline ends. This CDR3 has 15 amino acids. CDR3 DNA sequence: TGTGCCAGCAGTGACGAGCGGCAGGTCAATTCACCCCTCCACTTT. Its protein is CASSDERQVNSPLHF.

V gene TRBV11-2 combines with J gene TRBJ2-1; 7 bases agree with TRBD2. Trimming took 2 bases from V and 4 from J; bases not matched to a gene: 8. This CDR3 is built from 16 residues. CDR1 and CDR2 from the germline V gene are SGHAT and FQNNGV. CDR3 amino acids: CASSLTGGSGYNEQFF. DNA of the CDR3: TGTGCCAGCAGCTTAACTGGCGGGAGTGGGTACAATGAGCAGTTCTTC.

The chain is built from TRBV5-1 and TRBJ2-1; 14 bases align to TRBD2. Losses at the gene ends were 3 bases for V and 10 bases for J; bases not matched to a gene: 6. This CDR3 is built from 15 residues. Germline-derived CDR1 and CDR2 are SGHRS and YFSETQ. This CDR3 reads CASSWGLAGEGEQFF. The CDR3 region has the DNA TGCGCCAGCAGCTGGGGACTAGCGGGAGAAGGCGAGCAGTTCTTC.

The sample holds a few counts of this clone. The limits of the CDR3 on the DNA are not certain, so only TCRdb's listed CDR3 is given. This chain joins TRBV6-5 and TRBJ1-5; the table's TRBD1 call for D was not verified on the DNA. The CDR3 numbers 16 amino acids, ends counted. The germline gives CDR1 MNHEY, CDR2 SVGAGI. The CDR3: CASSYFGPGGGQPQHF.

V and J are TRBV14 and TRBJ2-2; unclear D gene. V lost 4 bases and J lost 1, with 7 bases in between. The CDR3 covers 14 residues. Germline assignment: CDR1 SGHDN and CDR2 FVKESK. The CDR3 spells CASSLLLNTGELFF. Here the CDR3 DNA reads TGTGCCAGCAGCCTACTCCTGAACACCGGGGAGCTGTTTTTT.